Below, 11 T cell receptor beta chains from the same sample are listed, as sequenced in a study of cytomegalovirus exposure and HLA in healthy donors. The primer mix had 60 Vbeta and 13 Jbeta primers. Only in-frame clones appear in the TCRdb table, and some are missing; sequencing was by immunoSEQ multiplex PCR. The table lists tens of thousands of clones, approximately 76% of them singletons. Sequencing was carried out using PBMCs. The receptors shown here come from a male donor in good health and CMV-seronegative.

The genes are TRBV7-2 and TRBJ2-1; D perhaps matches TRBD2 (5 bases). The CDR3 loop spans 15 amino acids. The ends were cut back, 2 bases at V and 5 bases at J, with 13 bases in the middle. Germline loops: CDR1 SGHTA, CDR2 FQGNSA. CDR3 amino acids: CASSLSRLTHNEQFF. The DNA for the CDR3 is TGTGCCAGCAGCTTAAGCAGACTAACCCACAATGAGCAGTTCTTC.

The chain carries TRBV7-2 and TRBJ1-4, with D perhaps TRBD1 (5 bases). Trimming cost V 3 bases and J 4 bases, with 9 bases left between them. The V gene's germline CDR1 is SGHTA and CDR2 FQGNSA. The CDR3 runs 14 residues. The chain's CDR3 is CASSFNRLNEKLFF. In DNA, the CDR3 is TGTGCCAGCAGCTTCAACAGGCTTAATGAAAAACTGTTTTTT. The variable domain in full, completed from reference TRBV7-2 and TRBJ1-4, reads GAGVSQSPSNKVTEKGKDVELRCDPISGHTALYWYRQSLGQGLEFLIYFQGNSAPDKSGLPSDRFSAERTGGSVSTLTIQRTQQEDSAVYLCASSFNRLNEKLFFGSGTQLSVL.

The chain has TRBV6-4 and TRBJ2-1, with unresolved D. V lost 3 bases to trimming and J lost 2 bases, with 11 bases between them. CDR3 length: 15 amino acids. Germline V gives CDR1 MRHNA, CDR2 SNTAGT. Here the CDR3 reads CASSERHATYNEQFF. CDR3 nucleotides: TGTGCCAGCAGTGAGCGACACGCTACCTACAATGAGCAGTTCTTC.

The chain joins TRBV5-6 to TRBJ2-5; TRBD1 is a possible D gene (6 bases). The CDR3 runs to 15 residues. Trimming pared 3 bases from V and 0 bases from J, leaving 12 bases between. Germline values: CDR1 SGHDT, CDR2 YYEEEE. The CDR3 sequence: CASSSVTGHQETQYF. The CDR3 bases are TGTGCCAGCAGCTCGGTGACAGGTCACCAAGAGACCCAGTACTTC.

This chain connects TRBV7-6 to TRBJ2-7; possibly TRBD1 for D (6 bases). The germline V and J ends were trimmed by 1 base and 2 bases, with 12 bases remaining between them. Germline assignment: CDR1 SGHVS and CDR2 FNYEAQ. This CDR3 is built from 15 residues. The CDR3 spells CASSLETGGPYEQYF. For the CDR3, the DNA is TGTGCCAGCAGCTTAGAGACAGGCGGGCCCTACGAGCAGTACTTC.

The chain uses TRBV28 and TRBJ1-4, with TRBD1 matching over 8 bases. Per the germline V gene, CDR1 is MDHEN and CDR2 is SYDVKM. The trim removed 6 bases at V and 10 bases at J, leaving 13 bases unmatched. This CDR3 contains 15 residues. In DNA, the CDR3 is TGTGCCAGCAGCACGCAGGGGGCGCATTTAGGAAAACTGTTTTTT. This gives the protein CASSTQGAHLGKLFF.

V usage is TRBV7-2 and J usage is TRBJ2-5; perhaps TRBD1 as D (8 bases). The DNA end is a closer match to TRBJ2-7, so the J assignment may be wrong. The CDR3 runs to 16 residues. Germline V gene sequence: CDR1 SGHTA, CDR2 FQGNSA. The CDR3 region has the DNA TGTGCCAGCAGCTTAGCCGACAACAGGGGGGGCTACGAGCAGTACTTC. Its protein product is CASSLADNRGGYEQYF.

This sequence joins TRBV4-1 and TRBJ1-4, with 7 bases aligning to TRBD1. Germline CDR1 reads MGHRA; CDR2 reads YSYEKL. V trimming: 1 base; J trimming: 5 bases; junction bases outside the gene matches: 7. CDR3 size: 16 residues. The CDR3 spells CASSQGTGQPNEKLFF. CDR3 DNA sequence: TGCGCCAGCAGCCAAGGGACGGGACAGCCGAATGAAAAACTGTTTTTT.

This clone was counted a single time. The V and J genes are TRBV7-6 and TRBJ2-7; possibly TRBD1 for D (6 bases). Germline V gene lookup returns CDR1 SGHVS and CDR2 FNYEAQ. The CDR3 length is 11 residues. The germline V and J ends were trimmed by 4 bases and 13 bases, with 14 bases remaining between them. In nucleotides, the CDR3 is TGTGCCAGCAGCTCGAACCAGGGGTACTACTTC. This gives the protein CASSSNQGYYF. The complete variable domain, with remaining parts taken from reference TRBV7-6 and TRBJ2-7, reads GAGVSQSPRYKVTKRGQDVALRCDPISGHVSLYWYRQALGQGPEFLTYFNYEAQQDKSGLPNDRFSAERPEGSISTLTIQRTEQRDSAMYRCASSSNQGYYFGPGTRLTVT.

This clone was seen just once. V is TRBV5-5 and J is TRBJ1-2; D gene ambiguous. The V and J ends lost 4 bases and 4 bases respectively, with 14 bases between them. The CDR3 loop spans 14 amino acids. Germline V gives CDR1 SGHKS, CDR2 YYEKEE (reference sequence). CDR3: CASSTDGSLYGYTF. The CDR3 DNA reads as TGTGCCAGCAGCACGGACGGGAGCCTCTATGGCTACACCTTC.

This rearrangement joins TRBV19 to TRBJ2-3, with 11 bases fitting TRBD2. Germline V gives CDR1 LNHDA, CDR2 SQIVND (reference sequence). This CDR3 region has 15 residues. The V and J ends lost 7 bases and 5 bases, in that order; junction bases with no gene match: 8. This CDR3 reads CASTPSGGRRDTQYF. DNA of the CDR3: TGTGCCAGTACCCCTAGCGGGGGGCGGAGAGATACGCAGTATTTT. Full variable domain (missing parts from reference TRBV19 and TRBJ2-3): DGGITQSPKYLFRKEGQNVTLSCEQNLNHDAMYWYRQDPGQGLRLIYYSQIVNDFQKGDIAEGYSVSREKKESFPLTVTSAQKNPTAFYLCASTPSGGRRDTQYFGPGTRLTVL.